The sequence of this TCR beta chain was determined in a study of T cell responses to AZD1222 COVID-19 vaccine. Overall study findings and caveats: Females outnumbered males among donors, who were mostly white British; clonal diversity was possibly underestimated. Reports say nearly half of spike-specific TCRs go after unmutated variant regions.

Only one count was recorded for this clone. Its target is not known. V shed 4 bases, J shed 10 bases, and the junction held 4 bases outside the gene matches. Germline CDR1 MDHEN, CDR2 SYDVKM. The CDR3 runs to 13 residues. Clones were read by immunoSEQ multiplex PCR, and TCRdb kept only the in-frame ones, dropping some. This table has under 110,000 clones, approximately 90% appearing once. The TCR sequence derives from an adult in good health. The material sequenced was peripheral blood, taken on day 0 of AZD1222 vaccination. The chain joins TRBV28 to TRBJ2-1; 10 bases agree with TRBD1. CDR3 nucleotide sequence: TGTGCCAGCAGTTCGGGACAGGGGAGAGAGCAGTTCTTC. Residues: CASSSGQGREQFF. Together with reference TRBV28 and TRBJ2-1, the CDR3 gives the full variable domain: DVKVTQSSRYLVKRTGEKVFLECVQDMDHENMFWYRQDPGLGLRLIYFSYDVKMKEKGDIPEGYSVSREKKERFSLILESASTNQTSMYLCASSSGQGREQFFGPGTRLTVL.